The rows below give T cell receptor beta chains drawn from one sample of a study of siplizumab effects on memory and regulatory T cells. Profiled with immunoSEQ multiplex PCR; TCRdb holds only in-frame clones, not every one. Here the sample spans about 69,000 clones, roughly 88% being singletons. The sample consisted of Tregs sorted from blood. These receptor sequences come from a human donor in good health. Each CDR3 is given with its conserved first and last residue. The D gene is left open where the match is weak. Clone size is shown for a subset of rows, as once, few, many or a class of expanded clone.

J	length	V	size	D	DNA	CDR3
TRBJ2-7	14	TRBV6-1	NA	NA	TGTGCCAGCAGTGAACGCGGACTCTCCTACGAGCAGTACTTC	CASSERGLSYEQYF
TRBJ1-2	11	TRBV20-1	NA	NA	TGCAGTGCTAGAGTGGGGGGAGGCTACACCTTC	CSARVGGGYTF
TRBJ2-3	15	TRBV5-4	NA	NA	TGTGCCAGCAGCCGGGGGCAAGGAACCACAGATACGCAGTATTTT	CASSRGQGTTDTQYF
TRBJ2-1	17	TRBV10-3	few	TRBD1	TGTGCCATCAGTGAGTCGAGGGGGACAGGGGCATACAATGAGCAGTTCTTC	CAISESRGTGAYNEQFF
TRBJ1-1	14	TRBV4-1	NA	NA	TGCGCCAGCAGCCTCGGGGCAGTGAACACTGAAGCTTTCTTT	CASSLGAVNTEAFF
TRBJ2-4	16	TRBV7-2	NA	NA	TGTGCCAGCAGCACCGAGACAGTACTAGCCAAAAACATTCAGTACTTC	CASSTETVLAKNIQYF
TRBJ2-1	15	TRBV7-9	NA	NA	TGTGCCAGCAGCTTAAAATCGGCGGGAAACAATGAGCAGTTCTTC	CASSLKSAGNNEQFF
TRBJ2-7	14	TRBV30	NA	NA	TGTGCCTGGGACCAAGGGGGGGATGGCTACGAGCAGTACTTC	CAWDQGGDGYEQYF
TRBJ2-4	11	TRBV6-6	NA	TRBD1	TGTGCCAGCGGACAGGGAAACATTCAGTACTTC	CASGQGNIQYF
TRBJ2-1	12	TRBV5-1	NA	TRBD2	TGCGCCAGCAGCAACGGGAGGTACGAGCAGTTCTTC	CASSNGRYEQFF
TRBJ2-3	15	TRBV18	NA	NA	TGTGCCAGCTCACTAACACAGGGAACGGGAGATACGCAGTATTTT	CASSLTQGTGDTQYF
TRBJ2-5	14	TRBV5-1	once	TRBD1	TGCGCCAGCAGCTTGGTTAGGGGGCTCGAGACCCAGTACTTC	CASSLVRGLETQYF
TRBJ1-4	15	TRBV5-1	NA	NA	TGCGCCAGCAGCTGGGAGGGAACAAGGAATGAAAAACTGTTTTTT	CASSWEGTRNEKLFF
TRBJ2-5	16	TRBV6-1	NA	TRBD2	TGTGCCAGCAGTGGCATACTAGCGGGAGGAGGAGAGACCCAGTACTTC	CASSGILAGGGETQYF
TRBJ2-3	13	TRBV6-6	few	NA	TGTGCCAGCAGGGTGGGGTCCGCAGATACGCAGTATTTT	CASRVGSADTQYF
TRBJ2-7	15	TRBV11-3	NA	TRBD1	TGTGCCAGCAGCTTAGGGGGACAGGGACTTTACGAGCAGTACTTC	CASSLGGQGLYEQYF
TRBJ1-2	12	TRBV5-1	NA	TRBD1	TGCGCCAGCAGCTGGACAGGCTATGGCTACACCTTC	CASSWTGYGYTF
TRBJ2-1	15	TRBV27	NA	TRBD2	TGTGCCAGCAGTTTCGGCGGGAGTTCCTACAATGAGCAGTTCTTC	CASSFGGSSYNEQFF
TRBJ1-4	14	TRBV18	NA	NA	TGTGCCAGCTCACCCACGATAAGGGATGAAAAACTGTTTTTT	CASSPTIRDEKLFF
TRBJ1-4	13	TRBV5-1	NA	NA	TGCGCCAGCAGCTTGGGAGGGGGTGAAAAACTGTTTTTT	CASSLGGGEKLFF
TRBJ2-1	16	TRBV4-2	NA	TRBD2	TGTGCCAGCAGCCAAGTCGGACTAGCGGGGGGGAATGAGCAGTTCTTC	CASSQVGLAGGNEQFF
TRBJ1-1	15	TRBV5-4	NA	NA	TGTGCCAGCAGCCGAAAAACAGGGAGTGGGACTGAAGCTTTCTTT	CASSRKTGSGTEAFF
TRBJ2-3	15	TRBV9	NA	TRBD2	TGTGCCAGCAGCGCCAGACTAGCGGGAACAGATACGCAGTATTTT	CASSARLAGTDTQYF
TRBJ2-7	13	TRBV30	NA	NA	TGTGCCTGGAGTGTAATCGGGGGAGTCGAGCAGTACTTC	CAWSVIGGVEQYF
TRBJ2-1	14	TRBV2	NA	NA	TGTGCCAGCACAACCATGGGGCACGCAAATGAGCAGTTCTTC	CASTTMGHANEQFF
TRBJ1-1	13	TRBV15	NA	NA	TGTGCCACCAGCAGAGTCGGTTACACTGAAGCTTTCTTT	CATSRVGYTEAFF
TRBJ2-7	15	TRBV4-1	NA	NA	TGCGCCAGCAGGCTGGCCCGGGACATCTCCTACGAGCAGTACTTC	CASRLARDISYEQYF
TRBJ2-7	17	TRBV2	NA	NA	TGTGCCAGCAGTAAATGGACCGGGACGGAGAGCTCCTACGAGCAGTACTTC	CASSKWTGTESSYEQYF
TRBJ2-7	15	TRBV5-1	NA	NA	TGCGCCAGCAGCTTTGGACACCAAACCCACTACGAGCAGTACTTC	CASSFGHQTHYEQYF
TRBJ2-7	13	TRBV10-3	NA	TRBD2	TGTGCCATCAGTAGCGGGAGAGAATACGAGCAGTACTTC	CAISSGREYEQYF
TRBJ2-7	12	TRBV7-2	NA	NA	TGTGCCAGCAGCTTGCGGCCAGGCGAGCAGTACTTC	CASSLRPGEQYF
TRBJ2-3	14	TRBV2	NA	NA	TGTGCCAGCAACCTATTGGCCAGCACAGATACGCAGTATTTT	CASNLLASTDTQYF
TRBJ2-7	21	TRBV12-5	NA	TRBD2	TGTGCTAGTGGTTTGGTACCTTTTGTCCGGACTAGCGGAGGAGGGACCTACGAGCAGTACTTC	CASGLVPFVRTSGGGTYEQYF
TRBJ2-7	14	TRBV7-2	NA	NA	TGTGCCAGCAGCTTAGGCAGGTACGGTAACGAGCAGTACTTC	CASSLGRYGNEQYF
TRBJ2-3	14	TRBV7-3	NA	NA	TGTGCCAGCAGGAAAGCGGACTTCACAGATACGCAGTATTTT	CASRKADFTDTQYF
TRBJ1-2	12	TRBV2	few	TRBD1	TGTGCCAGCAACGCCAGGGGGCATGGCTACACCTTC	CASNARGHGYTF
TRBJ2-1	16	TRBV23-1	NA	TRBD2	TGCGCCAGCAGTCAAACTAGCGGGAGTCGGAAGAATGAGCAGTTCTTC	CASSQTSGSRKNEQFF
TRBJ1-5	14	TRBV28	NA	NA	TGTGCCACCAATCCTGGGGCTAGCAATCAGCCCCAGCATTTT	CATNPGASNQPQHF
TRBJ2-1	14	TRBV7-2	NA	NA	TGTGCCAGCAGCTTAGCGAGGCCAGACAATGAGCAGTTCTTC	CASSLARPDNEQFF
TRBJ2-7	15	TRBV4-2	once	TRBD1	TGTGCCAGCAGCCAGGTTTGGACAGGGCCCTACGAGCAGTACTTC	CASSQVWTGPYEQYF
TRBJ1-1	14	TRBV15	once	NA	TGTGCCACCAGCAGAGATCTGCTGAACACTGAAGCTTTCTTT	CATSRDLLNTEAFF
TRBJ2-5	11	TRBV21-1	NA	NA	TGTGCCAGCAGGACACAAGAGACCCAGTACTTC	CASRTQETQYF
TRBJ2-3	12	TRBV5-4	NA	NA	TGTGCCAGCAGCAATTGGCCAGATACGCAGTATTTT	CASSNWPDTQYF
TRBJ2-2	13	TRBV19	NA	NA	TGTGCCAGTAGTGCGACAATCGCCGGGGAGCTGTTTTTT	CASSATIAGELFF
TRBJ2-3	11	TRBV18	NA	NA	TGTGCCAGCTCACCAGCAGATACGCAGTATTTT	CASSPADTQYF